This T cell receptor (beta chain) was sequenced in a study of T cells after posttransplantation cyclophosphamide. TCRdb's table, derived via immunoSEQ multiplex PCR, lists solely in-frame clones and lacks some. Of around 3,400 clones listed, around three quarters are singletons. Trimming took 4 bases from V and 4 from J, leaving 13 bases between them. The germline V gene has CDR1 MDHEN and CDR2 SYDVKM. The CDR3 spans 14 residues. The chain employs TRBV28 and TRBJ1-2, with a weak D call TRBD1 (6 bases). This sequence was found in an older woman in good health, CMV-negative, and a related stem cell transplant donor. Sequenced sample: memory CD8+ T cells sorted from blood. CDR3 nucleotides: TGTGCCAGCAGTTACCAAGACAGGACCTATGGCTACACCTTC. It codes for CASSYQDRTYGYTF.